Shown below are 21 T cell receptor beta chains from a single sample sequenced in a study of T cell repertoires in cytomegalovirus infection. What these receptors recognize is not known. TCRdb independently ran MiXCR on the reads; one entry per CDR3 protein. The data show 380,000 or so distinct CDR3 sequences, roughly a third seen once. Sequencing used cultured PBMCs, obtained from culture after CMV antigen stimulation. All receptors derive from a human donor in good health (CMV status not recorded). Some clones in this sample may be carry-over from other donors' samples.

This chain links TRBV15 with TRBJ2-1, with TRBD2 identical over 8 bases. Trimming removed 7 bases from V and 9 bases from J; junction bases left unmatched: 11. Germline-derived CDR1 and CDR2 are LNHNV and YYDKDF (reference sequence). The CDR3 loop spans 14 amino acids. The CDR3 coding sequence is TGTGCCACCATTCCGGGACTAGGCAGAGGTGAGCAGTTCTTC. Amino acids: CATIPGLGRGEQFF.

The chain couples TRBV6-2 or TRBV6-3 to TRBJ2-1; 11 bases agree with TRBD2. Looked up from germline, CDR1 is MNHEY and CDR2 is SVGEGT. V gave up 2 bases and J gave up 15 bases; unmatched junction bases: 6. The CDR3 length is 13 residues. CDR3 in DNA: TGTGCCAGCAGTTACCCGGGACTAGCGGCTCCGTTCTTC. This translates into CASSYPGLAAPFF.

V is TRBV7-9 and J is TRBJ2-1; a weak D match, TRBD2 (6 bases). There are 15 residues in the CDR3. Between the trimmed V and J ends, which lost 5 bases and 3 bases, there was a span of 14 bases. Germline V gives CDR1 SEHNR, CDR2 FQNEAQ (reference sequence). The CDR3 bases are TGTGCCAGCAGCCGTTCCGGGACTCTCTACAATGAGCAGTTCTTC. Translated, it gives CASSRSGTLYNEQFF.

The chain employs TRBV29-1 and TRBJ1-2, with 7 bases that match TRBD1. Germline CDR1 and CDR2: SQVTM and ANQGSEA. Trimming removed 6 bases from V and 3 bases from J; junction bases left unmatched: 7. This CDR3 spans 13 amino acids. CDR3 in amino acids: CSVGTQGDYGYTF. The CDR3, as DNA: TGCAGCGTGGGGACGCAGGGGGACTATGGCTACACCTTC.

This clonotype appeared many times. The rearrangement joins TRBV7-2 to TRBJ2-1; D gene uncertain. Germline V gene lookup returns CDR1 SGHTA and CDR2 FQGNSA. The ends were cut back, 5 bases at V and 0 bases at J, with 26 bases in the middle. The CDR3 totals 20 residues. CDR3 amino acids: CASSHPERTGAESSYNEQFF. Here the CDR3 DNA reads TGTGCCAGCAGCCACCCTGAAAGGACCGGAGCCGAGAGCTCCTACAATGAGCAGTTCTTC.

This chain joins TRBV19 and TRBJ1-4; 8 nucleotides line up with TRBD1. The ends lost 9 bases at V and 8 bases at J; junction bases unmatched: 14. Germline V gives CDR1 LNHDA, CDR2 SQIVND (reference sequence). This CDR3 comprises 15 residues. The CDR3 loop is CASRAQGAIAEKLFF. The CDR3, as DNA: TGTGCCAGCAGAGCTCAGGGGGCGATTGCGGAAAAACTGTTTTTT.

The chain uses TRBV6-1 and TRBJ2-1; D ambiguous. V gave up 8 bases and J gave up 3 bases, with 8 bases separating them. The CDR3 has 12 residues. Germline CDR1 and CDR2: MNHNS and SASEGT. In nucleotides, the CDR3 is TGTGCCAGCTGTTCGGTCTACAATGAGCAGTTCTTC. Translating gives CASCSVYNEQFF.

The rearrangement joins TRBV5-1 to TRBJ2-2, with 9 nucleotides matching TRBD2. This CDR3 contains 15 residues. CDR1 is SGHRS and CDR2 is YFSETQ in the germline V gene. V lost 5 bases and J lost 5; bases outside the gene matches: 7. The CDR3 reads CASRSTSGQTGELFF. The CDR3 DNA is TGCGCCAGCAGGTCGACTAGCGGTCAAACCGGGGAGCTGTTTTTT.

This clonotype showed up just a few times. J is TRBJ2-3 and V is TRBV4-1; 11 bases are shared with TRBD2. This CDR3 comprises 15 residues. The germline CDR1 and CDR2 sequences are MGHRA and YSYEKL. V lost 0 bases and J lost 6; bases outside the gene matches: 2. This chain's CDR3 is CASSQDPSGRDTQYF. The DNA for the CDR3 is TGCGCCAGCAGCCAAGATCCTAGCGGGAGGGATACGCAGTATTTT.

The rearrangement joins TRBV2 to TRBJ2-1; D is possibly TRBD2 (5 bases). In germline, CDR1 is SNHLY, CDR2 FYNNEI. Trimming left V 1 base short and J 7 bases short, with 11 bases between. The CDR3 is made up of 14 amino acids. The CDR3 here is CASSEGLAGNEQFF. DNA for the CDR3: TGTGCCAGCAGTGAAGGTCTAGCTGGGAATGAGCAGTTCTTC.

J is TRBJ2-5 and V is TRBV7-2; TRBD1 agrees at 9 bases. Germline CDR1 SGHTA, CDR2 FQGNSA. The CDR3 is made up of 15 amino acids. Losses at the gene ends were 1 base for V and 3 bases for J; bases not matched to a gene: 3. The CDR3 protein is CASSLVGTGKETQYF. The CDR3 coding sequence is TGTGCCAGCAGCTTAGTCGGGACAGGGAAAGAGACCCAGTACTTC.

The V gene is TRBV30, the J gene TRBJ1-4, with D possibly matching TRBD1 (6 bases). The length of the CDR3 is 15 residues. Germline lookup yields CDR1 GTSNPN and CDR2 SVGIG (reference sequence). The V end was cut by 1 base, the J end by 0 bases, with 9 bases between. This CDR3 reads CAWSAGVATNEKLFF. CDR3 nucleotide sequence: TGTGCCTGGAGTGCAGGGGTTGCAACTAATGAAAAACTGTTTTTT.

The chain uses TRBV6-1 and TRBJ1-2; D unresolved. Trimming left V 2 bases short and J 2 bases short, with 6 bases between. Germline CDR1 reads MNHNS; CDR2 reads SASEGT. The CDR3 is 13 residues long. In DNA, the CDR3 is TGTGCCAGCAGTGAAAGACTGAACTATGGCTACACCTTC. This gives the protein CASSERLNYGYTF.

This clonotype has more than one count but fewer than ten. The chain recombines TRBV19 with TRBJ2-1; D is possibly TRBD1 (5 bases). Germline V gives CDR1 LNHDA, CDR2 SQIVND (reference sequence). Trimming took 4 bases from V and 6 from J, leaving 13 bases between them. The CDR3 is 14 amino acids. The CDR3 nucleotides are TGTGCCAGTAGTACAGGGAATACACGCAATGAGCAGTTCTTC. This codes for CASSTGNTRNEQFF.

V gene TRBV19 combines with J gene TRBJ1-3, with D uncertain. Germline V CDR1 and CDR2: LNHDA, SQIVND (reference sequence). V lost 5 bases and J 12 bases, leaving 20 bases between the germline ends. The CDR3 spans 14 residues. CDR3 protein: CASSPTWSAGDIYF. CDR3 in DNA: TGTGCCAGTAGTCCTACTTGGTCGGCAGGAGACATATATTTT.

In its sample, this clonotype was seen many times. This chain links TRBV16 with TRBJ1-2; D gene unclear. Germline V gene lookup returns CDR1 KGHSY and CDR2 FQNENV. V dropped 2 bases and J dropped 8 bases, with 9 bases sitting between them. This CDR3 is 12 amino acids long. The CDR3 coding sequence is TGTGCCAGCAGCCAAAATGGAAAGGGCTACACCTTC. Translated, it gives CASSQNGKGYTF.

This chain joins TRBV7-6 and TRBJ2-3, with D possibly called TRBD1 or TRBD2 (6 bases each). Trimming took off 1 base at V and 5 bases at J, with 19 bases between the two ends. This CDR3 comprises 17 residues. Germline CDR1 is SGHVS and CDR2 is FNYEAQ. In DNA form, the CDR3 reads TGTGCCAGCAGCTTAGATACCAGGGGCCTGCGGGGAGATACGCAGTATTTT. This encodes CASSLDTRGLRGDTQYF.

J is TRBJ2-5 and V is TRBV15, with D perhaps given as TRBD1 or TRBD2 (5 bases each). Germline V lookup: CDR1 LNHNV, CDR2 YYDKDF (reference sequence). The CDR3 totals 14 residues. The V gene lost 4 bases and the J gene lost 4 bases, with 13 bases spanning the gap. The CDR3 protein is CATSIGTEGETQYF. CDR3 coding DNA: TGTGCCACCAGCATCGGGACCGAGGGAGAGACCCAGTACTTC.

The V call is TRBV12-3 or TRBV12-4, the J call TRBJ2-2; 8 nucleotides agree with TRBD2. With 7 bases clipped from V and 3 bases from J, the junction kept 10 bases outside the gene matches. The CDR3 covers 16 residues. DNA of the CDR3: TGTGCCAGCACACGAACCGGGGGGGGGGACACCGGGGAGCTGTTTTTT. This sequence encodes CASTRTGGGDTGELFF.

V gene TRBV24-1 combines with J gene TRBJ1-1; D uncertain. Germline assignment: CDR1 KGHDR and CDR2 SFDVKD. V lost 4 bases, J lost 1 base, and 12 bases lay in between. This CDR3 has 15 residues. In DNA, the CDR3 is TGTGCCACCAGTGACCCCGCGACGGGGAACACTGAAGCTTTCTTT. As protein: CATSDPATGNTEAFF.

The gene calls are TRBV27 and TRBJ2-2; 10 nucleotides line up with TRBD1. This CDR3 comprises 16 residues. Germline V gene lookup returns CDR1 MNHEY and CDR2 SMNVEV (reference sequence). V trimming: 6 bases; J trimming: 1 base; junction bases outside the gene matches: 5. CDR3 sequence: CASSARDRGNTGELFF. Here the CDR3 DNA reads TGTGCCAGCAGCGCCCGGGACAGGGGGAACACCGGGGAGCTGTTTTTT.